One sample yielded the 30 T cell receptor beta chains listed below, sequenced in a study of blood T cell repertoires in COVID-19. TCRdb's table, derived via immunoSEQ multiplex PCR, lists solely in-frame clones and lacks some. Of 400,000 to 450,000 clones in the sample, about 91% were seen once. Sequencing used peripheral blood. The receptors derive from a woman aged 45-60 years with COVID-19, enrolled during active disease.

The rearrangement links TRBV7-2 to TRBJ1-1, with 10 nucleotides matching TRBD1. V lost 6 bases, J lost 8 bases, and 9 bases stayed unmatched. The CDR3 totals 14 residues. CDR1 is SGHTA and CDR2 is FQGNSA in the germline V gene. CDR3 protein: CASRLIPGQGEAFF. CDR3 sequence (DNA): TGTGCCAGCAGACTAATTCCGGGACAGGGGGAAGCTTTCTTT.

The chain is built from TRBV5-1 and TRBJ1-5; 8 bases fit TRBD1. The CDR3 loop spans 14 amino acids. V dropped 4 bases and J dropped 4; count of bases not matched to a gene: 4. Germline assignment: CDR1 SGHRS and CDR2 YFSETQ. CDR3 bases: TGCGCCAGCAGCCAGGGACAGGCAAATCAGCCCCAGCATTTT. As protein: CASSQGQANQPQHF.

This chain joins TRBV5-6 and TRBJ1-2, with no clear D. Trimming pared 3 bases from V and 4 bases from J, leaving 10 bases between. Looked up from germline, CDR1 is SGHDT and CDR2 is YYEEEE. The CDR3 is 13 residues long. Written as DNA, the CDR3 is TGTGCCAGCAGCTCTACTACGCTCTATGGCTACACCTTC. As protein: CASSSTTLYGYTF.

This chain uses TRBV27 with TRBJ1-6; D is undetermined. Germline V CDR1 and CDR2: MNHEY, SMNVEV (reference sequence). CDR3 size: 15 residues. V shed 5 bases and J shed 6 bases, with 14 bases lying between them. The CDR3 nucleotides read TGTGCCAGCAGTGCCCGACAAGACCGTAATTCACCCCTCCACTTT. Translation gives CASSARQDRNSPLHF.

This sequence joins TRBV7-2 and TRBJ2-7; possible D gene TRBD2, 6 bases. Trimming left V 0 bases short and J 1 base short, with 10 bases between. The CDR3 loop spans 15 amino acids. Germline V CDR1 and CDR2: SGHTA, FQGNSA. The CDR3 region is CASSLAKEGSYEQYF. The CDR3 region has the DNA TGTGCCAGCAGCTTAGCGAAGGAGGGGTCCTACGAGCAGTACTTC.

This clone is a singleton in its sample. The chain carries TRBV11-3 and TRBJ2-3, with 13 positions matching TRBD2. From germline, CDR1 is SGHNT and CDR2 YENEEA. V lost 6 bases, J lost 1 base, and 4 bases stayed unmatched. The CDR3 runs to 16 residues. The CDR3 DNA sequence: TGTGCCAGCAGTAGCGGACTAGCGGGGGGCACAGATACGCAGTATTTT. Amino acid sequence: CASSSGLAGGTDTQYF.

The chain's CDR3 is CASSLTGDLSSYNEQFF. For the CDR3, the DNA is TGCGCCAGCAGCTTGACCGGGGATCTAAGCTCCTACAATGAGCAGTTCTTC. The chain uses TRBV5-1 and TRBJ2-1, with D perhaps matching TRBD2 (5 bases). The CDR3 is 17 residues long. From germline, CDR1 is SGHRS and CDR2 YFSETQ. Trimming took 1 base from V and 0 from J, leaving 14 bases between them.

The chain is built from TRBV6-6 and TRBJ2-1; 10 nucleotides agree with TRBD2. Looked up from germline, CDR1 is MNHNY and CDR2 is SVGAGI (reference sequence). The CDR3 loop spans 14 amino acids. V shed 3 bases and J 7 bases; nucleotides not matched to a gene: 3. CDR3 residues: CASSYIAGGNEQFF. CDR3 sequence (DNA): TGTGCCAGCAGTTATATAGCGGGGGGTAATGAGCAGTTCTTC.

The rearrangement joins TRBV5-6 to TRBJ2-7; 9 bases map to TRBD1. CDR3 length equals 13 residues. Germline CDR1 reads SGHDT; CDR2 reads YYEEEE. Trimming at V came to 5 bases and at J to 7 bases, leaving 7 bases not matched to a gene. The CDR3 sequence: CASSSDRGMEQYF. The CDR3 DNA reads as TGTGCCAGCAGTTCCGACAGGGGGATGGAGCAGTACTTC.

This sequence joins TRBV5-4 and TRBJ1-4, with D maybe TRBD1 (5 bases). Looked up from germline, CDR1 is SGHNT and CDR2 is YYREEE (reference sequence). Trimming took off 0 bases at V and 7 bases at J, with 13 bases between the two ends. This CDR3 region has 15 residues. The CDR3 DNA reads as TGTGCCAGCAGCTTGGGGGGGGGTGACGGTGAAAAACTGTTTTTT. Amino acids: CASSLGGGDGEKLFF.

This rearrangement joins TRBV5-1 to TRBJ2-1; 11 positions agree with TRBD2. The CDR3 runs 17 residues. Germline V lookup: CDR1 SGHRS, CDR2 YFSETQ. After removal of 0 bases from V and 4 bases from J, the junction contained 6 bases not matched to a gene. CDR3 sequence (DNA): TGCGCCAGCAGCTTGGTAGCGGGGGGGCCGGTGTACAATGAGCAGTTCTTC. Translated, it gives CASSLVAGGPVYNEQFF.

The chain combines TRBV7-2 with TRBJ1-1; D is unresolved. V was pared by 2 bases and J by 7 bases, with 5 bases between. Germline-derived CDR1 and CDR2 are SGHTA and FQGNSA. The CDR3 is made up of 11 amino acids. DNA for the CDR3: TGTGCCAGCAGCTTACAGATTGAAGCTTTCTTT. It yields the protein CASSLQIEAFF.

The chain is built from TRBV19 and TRBJ1-6; D not resolved. This CDR3 region has 16 residues. Germline CDR1 is LNHDA and CDR2 is SQIVND (reference sequence). V gave up 3 bases and J gave up 6 bases, with 15 bases separating them. CDR3 in DNA: TGTGCCAGTAGTATCACAAGCCAGGCTATTAATTCACCCCTCCACTTT. Its protein product is CASSITSQAINSPLHF. Full variable domain (missing parts from reference TRBV19 and TRBJ1-6): DGGITQSPKYLFRKEGQNVTLSCEQNLNHDAMYWYRQDPGQGLRLIYYSQIVNDFQKGDIAEGYSVSREKKESFPLTVTSAQKNPTAFYLCASSITSQAINSPLHFGNGTRLTVT.

This clone came up a few times. The chain couples TRBV6-5 to TRBJ2-2; 9 bases map to TRBD2. CDR1 MNHEY and CDR2 SVGAGI come from the germline V gene. V was clipped by 0 bases and J by 4 bases; unmatched bases: 3. The CDR3 is 16 amino acids. CDR3 sequence (DNA): TGTGCCAGCAGTTACTCTAGCGGGGGCTTCACCGGGGAGCTGTTTTTT. Translated, it gives CASSYSSGGFTGELFF.

The V and J genes are TRBV10-2 and TRBJ1-1; D uncertain. The V and J ends lost 10 bases and 7 bases respectively, with 22 bases between them. The CDR3 loop spans 14 amino acids. Germline lookup yields CDR1 WSHSY and CDR2 SAAADI. CDR3 sequence (DNA): TGCGCCACCCTCTTCGGGGAGGGAGGGCTTGAAGCTTTCTTT. Translation: CATLFGEGGLEAFF.

The CDR3 is CASSLQDIAGSPDTQYF. The CDR3, as DNA: TGCGCCAGCAGCTTGCAGGATATAGCGGGGAGTCCAGATACGCAGTATTTT. The V call is TRBV5-1, the J call TRBJ2-3; 8 nucleotides agree with TRBD2. CDR1 is SGHRS, CDR2 YFSETQ, per germline. V lost 1 base to trimming and J lost 4 bases; unmatched junction nucleotides: 11. This CDR3 contains 17 residues. The complete variable domain, with remaining parts taken from reference TRBV5-1 and TRBJ2-3, reads KAGVTQTPRYLIKTRGQQVTLSCSPISGHRSVSWYQQTPGQGLQFLFEYFSETQRNKGNFPGRFSGRQFSNSRSEMNVSTLELGDSALYLCASSLQDIAGSPDTQYFGPGTRLTVL.

The V and J genes are TRBV10-1 and TRBJ1-1; 7 positions agree with TRBD1. The CDR3 runs to 14 residues. J lost 6 bases, V lost 6 bases, and 10 bases had no gene match. From germline, CDR1 is WNHNN and CDR2 SYGVQD (reference sequence). CDR3: CASRSDRTDAEAFF. In DNA form, the CDR3 reads TGCGCCAGCAGATCGGACAGGACTGACGCTGAAGCTTTCTTT.

The chain employs TRBV3-1 (or the pseudogene TRBV3-2) and TRBJ1-6; D is perhaps TRBD1 (5 bases). The V and J ends lost 0 bases and 7 bases respectively, with 19 bases between them. The CDR3 is 18 amino acids. Germline V CDR1 and CDR2: LGHDT, YNNKEL (reference sequence). The DNA of the CDR3 is TGTGCCAGCAGCCAAGAGCGGTGGGGCCGGGCGGTCAATTCACCCCTCCACTTT. The encoded protein is CASSQERWGRAVNSPLHF.

This clone has only a few counts. CDR3 loop: CASSPGVVRDRSPLHF. CDR3 in DNA: TGTGCCAGCAGCCCAGGGGTCGTCAGGGATCGTTCACCCCTCCACTTT. The chain has TRBV7-9 and TRBJ1-6; D possibly corresponds to TRBD1 (6 bases). Germline assignment: CDR1 SEHNR and CDR2 FQNEAQ (reference sequence). V gave up 5 bases and J gave up 9 bases, with 20 bases separating them. The length of the CDR3 is 16 residues.

The chain uses TRBV4-2 and TRBJ2-7, with TRBD1 matching over 9 bases. The CDR3 sequence is 15 residues long. With V trimmed by 4 bases and J by 4 bases, 8 bases remained unmatched. The V gene's germline CDR1 is LGHNA and CDR2 YNFKEQ. The chain's CDR3 is CASSRGQGFRYEQYF. The CDR3 region has the DNA TGTGCCAGCAGCCGCGGACAGGGGTTTCGGTACGAGCAGTACTTC.

J is TRBJ1-2 and V is TRBV6-5; no definite D call. The V gene's germline CDR1 is MNHEY and CDR2 SVGAGI. Trimming removed 6 bases from V and 4 bases from J, with 12 bases in between. There are 13 residues in the CDR3. DNA of the CDR3: TGTGCCAGCAGAGTCGGGGTTCGCTATGGCTACACCTTC. This encodes CASRVGVRYGYTF.

This chain connects TRBV11-3 to TRBJ2-7, with a possible D match to TRBD2 (5 bases). From germline, CDR1 is SGHNT and CDR2 YENEEA. There are 14 residues in the CDR3. V lost 5 bases and J lost 6, with 17 bases in between. CDR3 in amino acids: CASSPEVGWPEQYF. CDR3 in DNA: TGTGCCAGCAGCCCGGAGGTGGGATGGCCCGAGCAGTACTTC.

This clone came up once. The genes are TRBV10-2 and TRBJ1-3, with 8 bases that match TRBD1. Germline CDR1 WSHSY, CDR2 SAAADI. V dropped 2 bases and J dropped 4; count of bases not matched to a gene: 4. The CDR3 loop spans 15 amino acids. The CDR3 is CASSEHRGTGNTIYF. DNA of the CDR3: TGCGCCAGCAGTGAGCACAGGGGGACCGGAAACACCATATATTTT.

CDR3 nucleotide sequence: TGTGCCAGCAGCCCGACTTCGGCTAGCGGCACAGATACGCAGTATTTT. Protein: CASSPTSASGTDTQYF. J is TRBJ2-3 and V is TRBV5-4; weak D call: TRBD2 (6 bases). The length of the CDR3 is 16 residues. Germline loops: CDR1 SGHNT, CDR2 YYREEE (reference sequence). V dropped 4 bases and J dropped 1 base, with 16 bases sitting between them.

DNA of the CDR3: TGCGCCAGCAGCTTTGGGGGGAATGAAAAACTGTTTTTT. Its translation is CASSFGGNEKLFF. This sequence joins TRBV5-1 and TRBJ1-4; possibly TRBD1 for D (5 bases). Germline-derived CDR1 and CDR2 are SGHRS and YFSETQ. Trimming removed 2 bases from V and 5 bases from J, with 7 bases in between. The CDR3 is 13 amino acids. Full variable domain (rest looked up from reference TRBV5-1 and TRBJ1-4): KAGVTQTPRYLIKTRGQQVTLSCSPISGHRSVSWYQQTPGQGLQFLFEYFSETQRNKGNFPGRFSGRQFSNSRSEMNVSTLELGDSALYLCASSFGGNEKLFFGSGTQLSVL.

V is TRBV7-3 and J is TRBJ1-5, with unresolved D. CDR1 and CDR2 from the germline V gene are SGHTA and FQGTGA. V dropped 8 bases and J dropped 1 base, with 18 bases sitting between them. The CDR3 runs to 16 residues. The CDR3: CASYSAAPRSNQPQHF. The DNA for the CDR3 is TGTGCCAGCTATTCGGCGGCCCCTCGGAGCAATCAGCCCCAGCATTTT.

The V and J genes are TRBV9 and TRBJ2-2; the D is unclear. Germline CDR1 reads SGDLS; CDR2 reads YYNGEE. Between the trimmed V and J ends, which lost 5 bases and 5 bases, there was a span of 13 bases. The CDR3 totals 14 residues. CDR3 loop: CASSPSRYTGELFF. In nucleotides, the CDR3 is TGTGCCAGCAGTCCATCCCGGTATACCGGGGAGCTGTTTTTT.

The CDR3 is CASSVRTGEESYGYTF. Written as DNA, the CDR3 is TGTGCCAGCAGCGTGAGGACAGGGGAGGAGTCCTATGGCTACACCTTC. The V gene is TRBV7-6, the J gene TRBJ1-2; 9 bases match TRBD1. After removal of 5 bases from V and 4 bases from J, the junction contained 11 bases not matched to a gene. This CDR3 comprises 16 residues. Germline V gene data show CDR1 as SGHVS and CDR2 as FNYEAQ.

The V and J genes are TRBV28 and TRBJ1-2; D gene uncertain. With 3 bases removed from V and 3 bases from J, the gap between germline ends came to 8 bases. This CDR3 comprises 13 residues. Germline V gene sequence: CDR1 MDHEN, CDR2 SYDVKM. The CDR3 DNA is TGTGCCAGCAGTTTTCGACGGGACTATGGCTACACCTTC. Amino acids: CASSFRRDYGYTF.

In DNA form, the CDR3 reads TGTGCCAGCAGCTTAGCAGGGGGAAGAGATACGCAGTATTTT. It is translated as CASSLAGGRDTQYF. The V gene is TRBV7-9, the J gene TRBJ2-3; the D gene is possibly TRBD1 (6 bases). Per the germline V gene, CDR1 is SEHNR and CDR2 is FQNEAQ (reference sequence). The ends were cut back, 0 bases at V and 5 bases at J, with 9 bases in the middle. The CDR3 length is 14 residues.